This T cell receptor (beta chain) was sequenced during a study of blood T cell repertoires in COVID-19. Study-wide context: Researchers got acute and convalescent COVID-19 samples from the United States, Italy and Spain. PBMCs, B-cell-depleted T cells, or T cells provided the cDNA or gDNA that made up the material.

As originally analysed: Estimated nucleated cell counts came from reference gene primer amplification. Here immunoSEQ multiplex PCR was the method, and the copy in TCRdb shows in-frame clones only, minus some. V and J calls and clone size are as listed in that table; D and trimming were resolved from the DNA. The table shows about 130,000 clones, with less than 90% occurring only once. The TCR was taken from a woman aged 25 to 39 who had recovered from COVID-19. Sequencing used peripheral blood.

The CDR3 sequence: CASSYDRANSPLHF. As DNA, the CDR3 is TGTGCCAGCAGTTACGACAGGGCGAATTCACCCCTCCACTTT. The chain couples TRBV27 to TRBJ1-6; 7 bases are a match to TRBD1. J lost 7 bases, V lost 4 bases, and 4 bases had no gene match. Looked up from germline, CDR1 is MNHEY and CDR2 is SMNVEV (reference sequence). CDR3 length: 14 residues.